A selection of T cell receptor beta chains follows, all from one sample in a study of cytomegalovirus exposure and HLA in healthy donors. TCRdb's table, derived via immunoSEQ multiplex PCR, lists solely in-frame clones and lacks some. The sample gives about 150,000 clones, roughly 78% of which show up once; 13% is in the top ten. The sequencing sample was made of PBMCs. The receptors stem from a woman in her fifties or sixties in good health and CMV-seropositive. The CDR3 runs from the conserved cysteine through the conserved F or W. D genes are given only for firm matches. Size is stated for part of the rows, as once, few or many counts, or as a class when the clone is expanded.

J	D	V	size	DNA	CDR3
TRBJ1-4	-	TRBV5-1	-	TGCGCCAGCAGCTTGGGTTGGGGCGAAAAACTGTTTTTT	CASSLGWGEKLFF
TRBJ1-5	-	TRBV4-1	-	TGCGCCAGCAGCCAAGTTGTAACTGCTTCCGATCAGCCCCAGCATTTT	CASSQVVTASDQPQHF
TRBJ2-7	TRBD1	TRBV13	-	TGTGCCAGCAGCCCGGGACAGGGGTCCGACGAGCAGTACTTC	CASSPGQGSDEQYF
TRBJ1-2	TRBD1	TRBV13	-	TGTGCCAGCAGCCTAACGACAGGGCCAACTGGCTACACCTTC	CASSLTTGPTGYTF
TRBJ2-7	TRBD1	TRBV7-9	few	TGTGCCAGCAGCCAGGACAGGGGGCGAAGCGAGCAGTACTTC	CASSQDRGRSEQYF
TRBJ1-2	-	TRBV9	-	TGTGCCAGCAGCGTATCCGGGAACTATGGCTACACCTTC	CASSVSGNYGYTF
TRBJ2-1	TRBD1	TRBV19	-	TGTGCCAGTAGTATTGGGCGGACAGGGCCCTACAATGAGCAGTTCTTC	CASSIGRTGPYNEQFF
TRBJ2-1	-	TRBV7-3	-	TGTGCCAGCAGCATAAACACAGGGTCCTTGTATGAGCAGTTCTTC	CASSINTGSLYEQFF
TRBJ1-4	TRBD1	TRBV7-9	few	TGTGCCAGCAGCTACCGGACAGGGAATGAAAAACTGTTTTTT	CASSYRTGNEKLFF
TRBJ2-6	-	TRBV15	-	TGTGCCACCAGCACACAGGGAATTTCCTCTGGGGCCAACGTCCTGACTTTC	CATSTQGISSGANVLTF
TRBJ2-7	TRBD2	TRBV10-3	-	TGTGCCATCAGTGAGGATGGGACTAGCGGGGGCGGGGTGTACGAGCAGTACTTC	CAISEDGTSGGGVYEQYF
TRBJ1-1	-	TRBV19	-	TGTGCCAGTAGTATAGTACCCCGGACTGAAGCTTTCTTT	CASSIVPRTEAFF
TRBJ2-5	TRBD2	TRBV29-1	-	TGCAGCGTTGAAGATGGCGGGGGAGAGACCCAGTACTTC	CSVEDGGGETQYF
TRBJ2-3	-	TRBV5-1	-	TGCGCCAGCAGCGTGACTAGACCCACAGATACGCAGTATTTT	CASSVTRPTDTQYF
TRBJ2-7	-	TRBV9	-	TGTGCCAGCAGCGTTGTCCCAGCGGCCGGCTACGAGCAGTGCTTC	CASSVVPAAGYEQCF
TRBJ2-3	TRBD1	TRBV27	-	TGTGCCAGCAGCTCACCCGGGACAGATATCACAGATACGCAGTATTTT	CASSSPGTDITDTQYF
TRBJ2-3	-	TRBV7-2	-	TGTGCCAGCAGCTCGACAGATAGCACAGATACGCAGTATTTT	CASSSTDSTDTQYF
TRBJ2-2	-	TRBV2	-	TGTGCCAGCAACCTACTCCGAAGCTCTAACACCGGGGAGCTGTTTTTT	CASNLLRSSNTGELFF
TRBJ1-5	-	TRBV6-5	-	TGTGCCAGCAGTTACTCCTTCAAAGCTAGGCAGCCCCAGCATTTT	CASSYSFKARQPQHF
TRBJ1-2	-	TRBV7-8	-	TGTGCCAGCAGCTTAGCGCGGGCAATGTCGGATGGCTACACCTTC	CASSLARAMSDGYTF
TRBJ2-5	-	TRBV6-5	few	TGTGCCAGCAGCCCCGGACAGTACGAGACCCAGTACTTC	CASSPGQYETQYF
TRBJ1-1	-	TRBV14	few	TGTGCCAGCAGCCCCCGAAAGTTAGGGGAATCTGAAGCTTTCTTT	CASSPRKLGESEAFF
TRBJ1-3	-	TRBV11-2	-	TGTGCCACTTCCTCTGGAAACACCATATATTTT	CATSSGNTIYF
TRBJ1-2	-	TRBV4-2	few	TGTGCCAGCAGCCAAGTCTCTCCCAGGGGAACTCTTGGCTACACCTTC	CASSQVSPRGTLGYTF
TRBJ1-6	-	TRBV6-5	-	TGTGCCAGCAGTTTGGGAGGGGCAGGGGCTTATTCACCCCTCCACTTT	CASSLGGAGAYSPLHF
TRBJ1-1	TRBD1	TRBV12-5	-	TGTGCTAGTGGCGCGTCCCCAAAGACAGGGACGAACACTGAAGCTTTCTTT	CASGASPKTGTNTEAFF
TRBJ2-1	-	TRBV20-1	-	TGCAGCGTCGACAGTACCGAGCAGTTCTTC	CSVDSTEQFF
TRBJ2-3	TRBD1	TRBV2	-	TGTGCCAGCAGTCCCGGGACAGGGGGCGCGGATACGCAGTATTTT	CASSPGTGGADTQYF
TRBJ2-3	TRBD2	TRBV5-1	-	TGCGCCAGCAGCCAAGGGACTAGCGGGGGTCTCGACGGCACAGATACGCAGTATTTT	CASSQGTSGGLDGTDTQYF
TRBJ2-1	-	TRBV10-3	-	TGTGCCATCAGTGGGTCCAGGGTATTAACCAATGAGCAGTTCTTC	CAISGSRVLTNEQFF
TRBJ1-1	-	TRBV5-6	-	TGTGCCAGCAGCTTTTACATGAACACTGAAGCTTTCTTT	CASSFYMNTEAFF
TRBJ2-7	-	TRBV2	-	TGTGCCAGCAGTCCCTTCAGGGGAACGGCTAAAGAGCAGTACTTC	CASSPFRGTAKEQYF
TRBJ1-5	TRBD1	TRBV5-1	-	TGCGCCAGCAGCCCGGGACAGGGGATGTATAGCAATCAGCCCCAGCATTTT	CASSPGQGMYSNQPQHF
TRBJ2-3	-	TRBV6-1	-	TGTGCCAGCAGTGAGGGCCATGCTGAGACAGATACGCAGTATTTT	CASSEGHAETDTQYF
TRBJ1-1	-	TRBV7-9	-	TGTGCCAGCAGCCGACGGGAGGAGAACACTGAAGCTTTCTTT	CASSRREENTEAFF
TRBJ2-5	TRBD1	TRBV2	-	TGTGCCACCGACAGGGGGTATAGCGAGACCCAGTACTTC	CATDRGYSETQYF
TRBJ1-2	-	TRBV6-5	-	TGTGCCAGCAGTCGATCCGAGACAGAGTATGGCTACACCTTC	CASSRSETEYGYTF
TRBJ2-7	-	TRBV7-9	-	TGTGCCAGCAGCCTACAAAGGGGCCACGAGCAGTACTTC	CASSLQRGHEQYF
TRBJ1-2	-	TRBV5-6	-	TGTGCCAGCAGCTTGGCGAACTATGGCTACACCTTC	CASSLANYGYTF
TRBJ1-4	-	TRBV2	once	TGTGCCAGCAAAGAAGTCAGGGCTAATGAAAAACTGTTTTTT	CASKEVRANEKLFF
TRBJ2-7	TRBD1	TRBV9	-	TGTGCCAGCAGCGTTGGGACAGGCCACCGGAACTACGAGCAGTACTTC	CASSVGTGHRNYEQYF
TRBJ2-5	-	TRBV7-8	-	TGTGCCAGCAGCTTAATCGTCACGGAGGGTCAAGAGACCCAGTACTTC	CASSLIVTEGQETQYF
TRBJ2-5	-	TRBV14	-	TGTGCCAGCAGCCAAGATTTGACTAGCCAAGAGACCCAGTACTTC	CASSQDLTSQETQYF
TRBJ2-1	TRBD2	TRBV2	-	TGTGCCAGCAGGAAGGGACTAGCGGGGGGGCAAGAGCAGTTCTTC	CASRKGLAGGQEQFF
TRBJ1-2	TRBD1	TRBV5-4	few	TGTGCCAGCAGCGGATGGGACAGGGGGGGCTATGGCTACACCTTC	CASSGWDRGGYGYTF